The rows below give T cell receptor beta chains drawn from one sample of a study of early T cells in non-severe SARS-CoV-2 infection. TCRdb passed the 5' RACE reads through MiXCR, listing each CDR3 protein once. This table has approximately 50,000 distinct CDR3 sequences, 11% appearing once. Material for sequencing was whole blood. These TCRs come from an adult who was a healthcare worker with PCR-confirmed SARS-CoV-2 infection or an uninfected control (not recorded which). Each CDR3 is given with its conserved first and last residue. Fields, in order: V gene, D gene, J gene, clone size, CDR3 DNA, CDR3 protein. The D gene is left open where the match is weak. Clone size is shown for a subset of rows, as once, few, many or a class of expanded clone.

>TRBV4-2|TRBD2|TRBJ2-7|many
TGTGCCAGCAGCCAAGAAGGGACTAGCGGGAGTTACGAGCAGTACTTC
CASSQEGTSGSYEQYF
>TRBV6-1|-|TRBJ1-1|-
TGTGCCAGCAGCCAACAAGGGAACACTGAAGCTTTCTTT
CASSQQGNTEAFF
>TRBV4-3|-|TRBJ2-7|-
TGCGCCAGCAGCCAAGATAGTTCCGGCTCCTACGAGCAGTACTTC
CASSQDSSGSYEQYF
>TRBV28|-|TRBJ2-7|few
TGTGCCACCCTGAGGGGGGGCGGCGAGCAGTACTTC
CATLRGGGEQYF
>TRBV6-6|-|TRBJ1-6|many
TGTGCCAGCACCCATAACCCGAGTTCACCCCTCCACTTT
CASTHNPSSPLHF
>TRBV18|TRBD1|TRBJ2-2|-
TGTGCCAGCTCACCAAGACAGGGCACCGGGGAGCTGTTTTTT
CASSPRQGTGELFF
>TRBV11-2|-|TRBJ2-2|few
TGTGCCAGCAGCAACGGGGCCGACACCGGGGAGCTGTTTTTT
CASSNGADTGELFF
>TRBV18|-|TRBJ1-5|few
TGTGCCAGCTCACCGGGGGCTAAAGGCAATCAGCCCCAGCATTTT
CASSPGAKGNQPQHF
>TRBV7-2|-|TRBJ2-3|-
TGTGCCAGCAGCTTAGCTAGCGGCCAGAGAGATACGCAGTATTTT
CASSLASGQRDTQYF
>TRBV7-6|-|TRBJ1-1|many
TGTGCCAGCAGCGCAGACCCGGGGAAAATACGCACTGAAGCTTTCTTT
CASSADPGKIRTEAFF
>TRBV2|-|TRBJ2-7|few
TGTGCCAGCAGTGAAGACAAAACCACCTACGAGCAGTACTTC
CASSEDKTTYEQYF
>TRBV5-1|-|TRBJ1-1|many
TGCGCCAGCAGCTACGGCGGCCGACGGACTGAAGCTTTCTTT
CASSYGGRRTEAFF
>TRBV27|-|TRBJ2-7|-
TGTGCCAGCAGTCTACTCCGGGACACTATCTCCTACGAGCAGTACTTC
CASSLLRDTISYEQYF
>TRBV29-1|TRBD2|TRBJ2-1|many
TGCAGCGTTAAGCGGGGCAACCGGGATGAGCAGTTCTTC
CSVKRGNRDEQFF
>TRBV7-8|-|TRBJ2-5|-
TGTGCCACGGGGGATGTCCGGGAGACCCAGTACTTC
CATGDVRETQYF
>TRBV20-1|-|TRBJ1-1|many
TGCAGTGCTAGAGGGGGGTTGATGAACACTGAAGCTTTCTTT
CSARGGLMNTEAFF
>TRBV6-2/TRBV6-3|-|TRBJ2-5|many
TGTGCCAGCAGAAAACTTAAAAATATACAAGAGACCCAGTACTTC
CASRKLKNIQETQYF
>TRBV20-1|-|TRBJ2-4|many
TGCAGTGCTAGAGAGGCGCCCGGAACGGGGGTTCAGTACTTC
CSAREAPGTGVQYF
>TRBV6-6|-|TRBJ1-4|-
TGTGCCAGCAGTTACTCCCGCCCTGCAACTAATGAAAAACTGTTTTTT
CASSYSRPATNEKLFF
>TRBV20-1|-|TRBJ2-5|many
TGCAGTGCTTGGGCGGGGGCCCTACAAGAGACCCAGTACTTC
CSAWAGALQETQYF
>TRBV6-5|-|TRBJ2-5|many
TGTGCCAGCAGTGACGGGGAGGGGGTGACCCAGTACTTC
CASSDGEGVTQYF
>TRBV28|-|TRBJ2-1|many
TGTGCCAGCACCCCGCCCAACAATGAGCAGTTCTTC
CASTPPNNEQFF
>TRBV7-6|-|TRBJ2-1|-
TGTGCCAGCAGCCCGGCCGGGACGCCGGGGCAGTTCTTC
CASSPAGTPGQFF
>TRBV4-2|-|TRBJ2-3|few
TGTGCCAGCAGTACGGAAGGGGTAAGAACAGATACGCAGTATTTT
CASSTEGVRTDTQYF
>TRBV29-1|-|TRBJ1-1|many
TGCAGCGTTGTAAAGGGGGTAGGGAACACTGAAGCTTTCTTT
CSVVKGVGNTEAFF
>TRBV20-1|-|TRBJ2-7|few
TGCAGTGCGGAAGGTATACTCTTTTCCTACGAGCAGTACTTC
CSAEGILFSYEQYF
>TRBV3-1|TRBD2|TRBJ2-2|-
TGTGCCAGCAGCCTCCCTAGCGGGGGGGCCCCCGGGGAGCTGTTTTTT
CASSLPSGGAPGELFF
>TRBV5-6|-|TRBJ2-7|-
TGTGCCAGCAGCGGGGGTCCGACAACAGACGAGCAGTACTTC
CASSGGPTTDEQYF
>TRBV20-1|-|TRBJ1-2|few
TGCAGTGCTAGAGATTTTGCCCTCGGGTCAGGGGTAGGCTACACCTTC
CSARDFALGSGVGYTF
>TRBV18|-|TRBJ2-3|-
TGTGCCAGCTCACCGGCCAGACACACAGATACGCAGTATTTT
CASSPARHTDTQYF
>TRBV12-3/TRBV12-4|TRBD2|TRBJ2-2|many
TGTGCCAGCAGTTTAGGGGTAGCGGGGAACACCGGGGAGCTGTTTTTT
CASSLGVAGNTGELFF
>TRBV6-6|-|TRBJ1-4|few
TGTGCCAGCAGTTATTCGGACTCCCCCAATGAAAAACTGTTTTTT
CASSYSDSPNEKLFF
>TRBV2|-|TRBJ1-2|-
TGTGCCAGCAGTGAACAAGGCTATGGCTACACCTTC
CASSEQGYGYTF
>TRBV6-6|-|TRBJ2-1|many
TGTGCCAGCGAAAACGAACAGGGACCGTTCTTC
CASENEQGPFF
>TRBV6-2/TRBV6-3|-|TRBJ2-1|many
TGTGCCAGCAGTTACCGGGATTTGAGCTCCTACAATGAGCAGTTCTTC
CASSYRDLSSYNEQFF
>TRBV7-2|TRBD2|TRBJ2-1|medium-sized
TGTGCCAGCAGCCTCACTAGCGGGAGAAGGAGTGAGCAGTTCTTC
CASSLTSGRRSEQFF
>TRBV4-2|TRBD2|TRBJ2-1|many
TGTGCCAGCAGCCCCCCTGGGACTAGCGGGGGGGGGGAGCAGTTCTTC
CASSPPGTSGGGEQFF
>TRBV7-2|-|TRBJ1-1|few
TGTGCCAGCAGGGAGGGTCGGGACACTGAAGCTTTCTTT
CASREGRDTEAFF
>TRBV6-5|TRBD2|TRBJ2-1|-
TGTGCCAGCAGTTACCTGGGGGGGTCCTACAATGAGCAGTTCTTC
CASSYLGGSYNEQFF
>TRBV7-9|-|TRBJ1-1|few
TGTGCCAGCAGCGCCGGGAACACTGAAGCTTTCTTT
CASSAGNTEAFF
>TRBV20-1|-|TRBJ2-2|-
TGCAGTGCAACGTCAACCGGGACTGTCCTTGGTGGGGAGCTGTTTTTT
CSATSTGTVLGGELFF
>TRBV5-4|TRBD2|TRBJ2-2|many
TGTGCCAGCAGCTTGTGGAGGGAGGGCACCGGGGAGCTGTTTTTT
CASSLWREGTGELFF
>TRBV24-1|-|TRBJ2-5|few
TGTGCCACCAGTAACCGGGCAGACAAGGGGGGGACCCAGTACTTC
CATSNRADKGGTQYF
>TRBV18|-|TRBJ1-1|many
TGTGCCAGCTCACCAACGTTTAAGGGAGAGGCTTTCTTT
CASSPTFKGEAFF
>TRBV3-1|-|TRBJ2-3|few
TGTGCCAGCAGCCAAGATGGCACAGATACGCAGTATTTT
CASSQDGTDTQYF
>TRBV7-9|-|TRBJ2-4|-
TGTGCCAGCAGCTTAGGAACAGACTCCTTTGGGTTAGCCAAAAACATTCAGTACTTC
CASSLGTDSFGLAKNIQYF
>TRBV19|-|TRBJ2-2|many
TGTGCTTCCCGGTTAAGGCGGGATCCCGCGAACACCGGGGAGCTGTTTTTT
CASRLRRDPANTGELFF
>TRBV11-2|-|TRBJ2-3|-
TGTGCCAGCAGCGATGGGGGAGATACGCAGTATTTT
CASSDGGDTQYF
>TRBV19|-|TRBJ2-2|-
TGTGCCAGTACCAGGGGGGACAGCGGCACCGGGGAGCTGTTTTTT
CASTRGDSGTGELFF
>TRBV28|-|TRBJ2-1|many
TGTGCCAGCAGGGGGGGGCCTGGCAATGAGCAGTTCTTC
CASRGGPGNEQFF
>TRBV28|-|TRBJ2-1|few
TGTGCCAGCAGTGCCACAGGAAGCGATGAGCAGTTCTTC
CASSATGSDEQFF
>TRBV7-9|-|TRBJ1-1|many
TGTGCCAGCAGCTTAAGGGGTCTCGCACCTTTCTTT
CASSLRGLAPFF
>TRBV30|-|TRBJ1-1|many
TGTGCCTGGAGTCGTGGGTATGAAGCTTTCTTT
CAWSRGYEAFF
>TRBV29-1|-|TRBJ2-2|few
TGCAGCGTTGAAAAGTGGGCAGGGGAGCTGTTTTTT
CSVEKWAGELFF